The entry below gives a single TCR beta chain sequence along with its context. Its cognate antigen is unknown. Germline V CDR1 and CDR2: SGHRS, YFSETQ. The V end lost 0 bases, the J end lost 2 bases, and 9 bases lay between the germline ends. The CDR3 totals 15 residues. The data originate from a study of neoadjuvant anti-PD-1 for oral cavity cancer. Study as a whole: Nivolumab at 3 mg/kg was mostly given biweekly, three to four doses, pre-surgery. Overall study results and limits: TCR analyses covered only a few patients per response group.

Blood libraries mostly used approximately 450 ng genomic DNA, six replicates each. TCRdb's copy holds only in-frame clones and misses some; the assay was immunoSEQ multiplex PCR. The table includes about 79,000 clones, about 86% detected once. This TCR came from a person aged 35-79 years with oral cavity squamous cell carcinoma. The chain has TRBV5-1 and TRBJ2-1; no clear D. The sample was PBMCs, taken before nivolumab (anti-PD-1) treatment. CDR3 loop: CASSLDFGAYNEQFF. CDR3 nucleotides: TGCGCCAGCAGCTTGGATTTCGGAGCCTACAATGAGCAGTTCTTC.